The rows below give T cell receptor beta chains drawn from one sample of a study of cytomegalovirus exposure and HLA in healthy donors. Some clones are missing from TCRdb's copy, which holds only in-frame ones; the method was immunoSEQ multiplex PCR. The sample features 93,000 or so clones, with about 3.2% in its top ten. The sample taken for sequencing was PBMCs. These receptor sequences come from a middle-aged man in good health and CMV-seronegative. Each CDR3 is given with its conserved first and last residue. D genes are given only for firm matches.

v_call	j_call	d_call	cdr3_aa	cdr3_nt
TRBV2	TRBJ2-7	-	CASSNSWDKHYEQYF	TGTGCCAGCAGTAACTCCTGGGACAAACACTACGAGCAGTACTTC
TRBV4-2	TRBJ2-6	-	CASSQAGSSSSGANVLTF	TGTGCCAGCAGCCAAGCGGGGAGCTCGAGCTCTGGGGCCAACGTCCTGACTTTC
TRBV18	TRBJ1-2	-	CASSPPGVQGGKGGYTF	TGTGCCAGCTCACCACCTGGAGTCCAGGGCGGTAAGGGTGGCTACACCTTC
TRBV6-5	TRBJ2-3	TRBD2	CASSLSGSGADTQYF	TGTGCCAGCAGTCTTAGCGGGAGCGGGGCAGATACGCAGTATTTT
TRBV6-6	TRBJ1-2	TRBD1	CASLLGQGYGYTF	TGTGCCAGCCTTCTGGGACAGGGGTATGGCTACACCTTC
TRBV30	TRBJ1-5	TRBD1	CAWSTQGAQPQHF	TGTGCCTGGAGTACCCAGGGGGCTCAGCCCCAGCATTTT
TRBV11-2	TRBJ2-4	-	CASSTLTLPLAKNIQYF	TGTGCCAGCAGCACCCTAACCCTGCCCTTAGCCAAAAACATTCAGTACTTC
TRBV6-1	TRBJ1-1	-	CARKNTENTEAFF	TGTGCCAGAAAAAATACAGAGAACACTGAAGCTTTCTTT
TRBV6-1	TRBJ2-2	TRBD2	CASSEYRPVLAGLTGELFF	TGTGCCAGCAGTGAATACAGGCCGGTACTAGCGGGGTTAACCGGGGAGCTGTTTTTT
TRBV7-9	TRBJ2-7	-	CASSLLNEYRDEQYF	TGTGCCAGCAGCTTATTAAACGAGTACAGGGACGAGCAGTACTTC
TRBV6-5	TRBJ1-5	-	CASSPAGVVNQPQHF	TGTGCCAGCAGTCCTGCAGGGGTAGTCAATCAGCCCCAGCATTTT
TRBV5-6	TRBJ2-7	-	CASSMEGAGQNVEQYF	TGTGCCAGCAGCATGGAAGGGGCGGGGCAAAATGTCGAGCAGTACTTC
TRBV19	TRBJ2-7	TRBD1	CASSIEGTGPYEQYF	TGTGCCAGTAGTATAGAAGGGACAGGGCCCTACGAGCAGTACTTC
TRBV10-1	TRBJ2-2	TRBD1	CASSGQGAAAELFF	TGCGCCAGCTCGGGACAGGGGGCGGCGGCGGAGCTGTTTTTT
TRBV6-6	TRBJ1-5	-	CASTFASGGQPQHF	TGTGCCAGCACATTCGCCTCGGGAGGCCAGCCCCAGCATTTT
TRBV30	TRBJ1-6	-	CACRENNSPLHF	TGTGCCTGTCGGGAAAATAATTCACCCCTCCACTTT
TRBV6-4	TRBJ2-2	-	CASSDPYTGELFF	TGTGCCAGCAGTGACCCATACACCGGGGAGCTGTTTTTT
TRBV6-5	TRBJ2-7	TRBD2	CASSYGTSGRLREQYF	TGTGCCAGCAGTTATGGGACTAGCGGGAGGCTCAGGGAGCAGTACTTC
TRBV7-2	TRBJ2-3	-	CASSLARTSWDTQYF	TGTGCCAGCAGCTTAGCTCGTACTAGTTGGGATACGCAGTATTTT
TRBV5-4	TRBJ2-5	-	CASSLARSQETQYF	TGTGCCAGCAGCTTGGCTCGGAGCCAAGAGACCCAGTACTTC
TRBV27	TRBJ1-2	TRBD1	CASSSPGTGGEVEGYTF	TGTGCCAGCAGTTCCCCCGGGACAGGGGGCGAGGTAGAGGGCTACACCTTC
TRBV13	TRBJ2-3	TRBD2	CASSCKRERETDTQYF	TGTGCCAGCAGCTGTAAGCGGGAAAGGGAAACAGATACGCAGTATTTT